The 9 T cell receptor beta chains presented below share a single source sample, sequenced in a study of PD-L1 blockade in urothelial cancer. The protocol was immunoSEQ multiplex PCR, while the TCRdb copy is restricted to in-frame clones and leaves out a portion. Of 50,000 to 60,000 clones listed, 85% to 90% were seen once; the top ten hold under 2.5%. Time point of the sample: peripheral blood 6 weeks after treatment start. The source was PBMCs, collected around atezolizumab (anti-PD-L1) treatment. All receptors derive from a man aged 60 to 69 with urothelial cancer.

DNA of the CDR3: TGTGCCAGCAGTGAAACATCTTCGAACACTGAAGCTTTCTTT. It specifies CASSETSSNTEAFF. This chain connects TRBV6-1 to TRBJ1-1, with no clear D. V lost 2 bases to trimming and J lost 1 base, with 8 bases between them. Germline CDR1 is MNHNS and CDR2 is SASEGT. The CDR3 extends over 14 amino acids.

The J gene is TRBJ2-7, the V gene TRBV6-5; 10 bases are a match to TRBD1. Trimming at V came to 5 bases and at J to 1 base, leaving 5 bases not matched to a gene. Germline V CDR1 and CDR2: MNHEY, SVGAGI. CDR3 size: 15 residues. CDR3: CASSTPGQGSYEQYF. In nucleotides, the CDR3 is TGTGCCAGCAGTACCCCGGGACAGGGGTCCTACGAGCAGTACTTC.

This clone was found a few times. This chain links TRBV30 with TRBJ1-5, with 8 bases that match TRBD1. CDR3 length: 13 residues. Unmatched junction bases numbered 6, after V lost 5 bases and J lost 6 bases. CDR1 is GTSNPN, CDR2 SVGIG, per germline (reference sequence). CDR3 amino acids: CAWGTGPSQPQHF. The CDR3 DNA sequence: TGTGCCTGGGGGACAGGTCCAAGTCAGCCCCAGCATTTT.

The chain uses TRBV6-1 and TRBJ2-3; TRBD2 agrees at 9 bases. Trimming at V came to 6 bases and at J to 4 bases, leaving 5 bases not matched to a gene. The CDR3 covers 14 residues. Germline V gives CDR1 MNHNS, CDR2 SASEGT. The CDR3 region is CASSSAGGPDTQYF. CDR3 DNA sequence: TGTGCCAGCAGCTCGGCGGGAGGGCCAGATACGCAGTATTTT.

This rearrangement joins TRBV10-3 to TRBJ2-5, with 8 bases identical to TRBD1. The CDR3 length is 12 residues. After removal of 5 bases from V and 5 bases from J, the junction contained 1 base not matched to a gene. The V gene's germline CDR1 is ENHRY and CDR2 SYGVKD. This CDR3 reads CAISRQGETQYF. For the CDR3, the DNA is TGTGCCATCAGTCGACAGGGGGAGACCCAGTACTTC.

The chain has TRBV5-1 and TRBJ2-6; 12 bases agree with TRBD1. Germline V CDR1 and CDR2: SGHRS, YFSETQ. The J segment lost 4 bases and the V segment lost 2 bases, leaving 10 bases of the junction unmatched. CDR3 length equals 19 residues. CDR3 bases: TGCGCCAGCAGCTTAGTTGGCGGGACAGGGGGCGTGGGGGCCAACGTCCTGACTTTC. Encoded protein: CASSLVGGTGGVGANVLTF.

The chain's CDR3 is CASSFGAGLNTEAFF. Here the CDR3 DNA reads TGTGCCAGCAGTTTCGGCGCGGGGTTGAACACTGAAGCTTTCTTT. This rearrangement joins TRBV27 to TRBJ1-1, with D unclear. The length of the CDR3 is 15 residues. Per germline, CDR1 MNHEY and CDR2 SMNVEV (reference sequence). V was shortened by 3 bases and J by 0 bases, with 11 bases between the two germline ends.

The CDR3 region is CASSPDPREAGELFF. The CDR3 nucleotides are TGTGCCAGCAGCCCGGACCCCCGGGAGGCCGGGGAGCTGTTTTTT. The chain links TRBV5-4 to TRBJ2-2, with 7 bases that match TRBD2. Per the germline V gene, CDR1 is SGHNT and CDR2 is YYREEE (reference sequence). This CDR3 contains 15 residues. The trim removed 4 bases at V and 6 bases at J, leaving 9 bases unmatched.

V gene TRBV12-5 combines with J gene TRBJ1-5, with TRBD1 identical over 10 bases. CDR3 length: 17 amino acids. CDR1 LGHNT and CDR2 FRNRAP come from the germline V gene. The trim removed 1 base at V and 0 bases at J, leaving 3 bases unmatched. The CDR3 DNA reads TGTGCTAGTGGTTTGGGGACAGGGGGACGTAGCAATCAGCCCCAGCATTTT. It codes for CASGLGTGGRSNQPQHF.